A selection of T cell receptor beta chains follows, all from one sample in a study of OX40 agonist ivuxolimab in advanced cancers. Some clones are missing from TCRdb's copy, which holds only in-frame ones; the method was immunoSEQ multiplex PCR. The repertoire includes 30,000 to 35,000 clones, roughly 82% of them detected once, and less than 25% sits in the top ten. Here the sequenced sample was CD4+ or CD8+ T cells sorted from blood, taken in a trial of the OX40 agonist ivuxolimab. These receptors were collected from an adult with an advanced solid tumor such as melanoma, head and neck, liver or kidney cancer. CDR3s leave out the opening cysteine and the closing phenylalanine or tryptophan. The D gene is left open where the match is weak.

V gene	D gene	CDR3 protein
TRBV11-2	TRBD1	ASSLSGGAKNIQY
TRBV11-2	-	ASSPLGVRSQPQH
TRBV10-1	-	ASSSSDLNTGELF
TRBV4-1	-	ASSQEIRLLGTEAF
TRBV7-9	TRBD1	ASSGIDRDQY
TRBV19	-	ASSAMTSSYEQY
TRBV6-5	-	ASSLDSAYNEQF
TRBV6-1	-	ASEGGTEAF
TRBV9	-	ASSRGASNQPQH
TRBV9	TRBD1	ASSDTGESYNEQF
TRBV19	TRBD2	ASSWGLAGPYEQY
TRBV19	-	ASSILETYNEQF
TRBV5-1	TRBD2	ASSFWGLAGGEETQY
TRBV30	-	ARRQAIDMVYGYT
TRBV7-2	TRBD1	ASSTRTGGSSDEQF
TRBV7-3	TRBD2	ASSSTSGGAPDTQY
TRBV7-9	TRBD1	ASSSTGGVTGELF
TRBV9	-	ASSVGYGGTTNEKLF
TRBV28	-	ASSFRGDEAF
TRBV14	TRBD1	ASSLGDSYEQY
TRBV5-4	-	ASSPSPGANVLT
TRBV4-2	TRBD1	ASSQDRDRGPGYT
TRBV4-1	-	ASSGVANYGYT
TRBV5-4	-	ASSLKGLNSPLH
TRBV19	-	ASSNRDSPTYEQY
TRBV7-9	-	ASSPRTDSGANVLT
TRBV5-6	-	ASSFSVRIARNYNEQF